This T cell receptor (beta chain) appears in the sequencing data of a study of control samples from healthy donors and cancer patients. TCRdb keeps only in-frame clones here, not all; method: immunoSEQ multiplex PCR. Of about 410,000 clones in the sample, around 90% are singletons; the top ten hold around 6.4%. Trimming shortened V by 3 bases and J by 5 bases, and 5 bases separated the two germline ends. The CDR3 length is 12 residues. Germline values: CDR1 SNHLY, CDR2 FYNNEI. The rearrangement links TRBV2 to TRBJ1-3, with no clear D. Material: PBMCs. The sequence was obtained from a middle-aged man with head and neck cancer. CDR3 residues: CASSDGRNTIYF. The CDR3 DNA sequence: TGTGCCAGCAGTGATGGGAGAAACACCATATATTTT.